This passage covers 27 T cell receptor beta chains from one sample sequenced in a study of technical replicates of blood from several donors (dated by TCRdb to the late 2010s). Library creation used the immunoSEQ multiplex PCR assay. The table comes from immuneACCESS by way of TCRdb, which keeps in-frame sequences with V and J called. Part of the clones is missing from these tables; in studies checked, under half for an unresolved V gene and the rest for unknown reasons. Recorded for this sample are around 90,000 clones; roughly 93% of them occurred a single time. Clones ranked in the top ten supply around 0.25% of the sample. The specimen was T cells isolated from PBMCs. The receptors come from a human donor in good health.

The rearrangement uses TRBV7-6 and TRBJ1-4; D uncertain. Germline lookup yields CDR1 SGHVS and CDR2 FNYEAQ. There are 16 residues in the CDR3. Trimming left V 3 bases short and J 6 bases short, with 17 bases between. CDR3 residues: CASSFGSRGVDEKLFF. In DNA, the CDR3 is TGTGCCAGCAGCTTTGGCAGCCGAGGTGTGGATGAAAAACTGTTTTTT.

J is TRBJ2-6 and V is TRBV19; D is possibly TRBD2 (5 bases). The CDR3 is 16 residues long. Germline V gives CDR1 LNHDA, CDR2 SQIVND (reference sequence). With 9 bases removed from V and 1 base from J, the gap between germline ends came to 16 bases. The CDR3 reads CASEETEGSGANVLTF. CDR3 nucleotides: TGTGCCAGCGAAGAAACCGAGGGATCTGGGGCCAACGTCCTGACTTTC.

The chain uses TRBV7-9 and TRBJ2-3; D is perhaps TRBD2 (6 bases). CDR1 is SEHNR and CDR2 is FQNEAQ in the germline V gene (reference sequence). Trimming shortened V by 1 base and J by 5 bases, and 22 bases separated the two germline ends. CDR3 length: 18 residues. DNA for the CDR3: TGTGCCAGCAGCTTAGATTACGGGAGCCCTCCCCACGGAGATACGCAGTATTTT. Its translation is CASSLDYGSPPHGDTQYF.

The chain recombines TRBV11-1 with TRBJ1-2; the match to TRBD1 covers 7 bases. Germline V gene data show CDR1 as SGHAT and CDR2 as FQDESV (reference sequence). The V segment lost 4 bases and the J segment 5 bases; nucleotides outside the gene matches: 7. CDR3 length equals 14 residues. The CDR3, as DNA: TGTGCCAGCAGCTCAGACAGGGCCGAATATGGCTACACCTTC. Its protein is CASSSDRAEYGYTF.

This chain links TRBV9 with TRBJ2-3; no clear D. The CDR3 length is 13 residues. V was trimmed by 2 bases and J by 2 bases, leaving 6 bases between them. Germline V lookup: CDR1 SGDLS, CDR2 YYNGEE. CDR3 amino acids: CASSVALTDTQYF. The DNA of the CDR3 is TGTGCCAGCAGCGTGGCCCTCACAGATACGCAGTATTTT.

This chain links TRBV27 with TRBJ1-2; D is possibly TRBD1 (6 bases). CDR3 length: 16 residues. Germline V gene lookup returns CDR1 MNHEY and CDR2 SMNVEV (reference sequence). Trimming pared 3 bases from V and 2 bases from J, leaving 16 bases between. The CDR3 loop reads CASSFSGTLPNYGYTF. As DNA, the CDR3 is TGTGCCAGCAGTTTTTCCGGGACACTCCCAAACTATGGCTACACCTTC.

This chain uses TRBV2 with TRBJ1-2; TRBD1 matches at 7 bases. The germline V gene encodes CDR1 SNHLY and CDR2 FYNNEI. The CDR3 spans 13 residues. V was pared by 4 bases and J by 4 bases, with 3 bases of the junction left unmatched. The DNA for the CDR3 is TGTGCCAGCAGTGCAGGGGGTCTCTATGGCTACACCTTC. Amino acids: CASSAGGLYGYTF. The full variable domain, with the rest looked up from reference TRBV2 and TRBJ1-2, is EPEVTQTPSHQVTQMGQEVILRCVPISNHLYFYWYRQILGQKVEFLVSFYNNEISEKSEIFDDQFSVERPDGSNFTLKIRSTKLEDSAMYFCASSAGGLYGYTFGSGTRLTVV.

The rearrangement joins TRBV11-2 to TRBJ1-2; TRBD1 agrees at 9 bases. The V gene end was trimmed by 5 bases and the J gene end by 6 bases; junction bases not matched to a gene: 13. Germline loops: CDR1 SGHAT, CDR2 FQNNGV. The CDR3 spans 16 residues. This CDR3 reads CASSPTRTGVENGYTF. CDR3 coding DNA: TGTGCCAGCAGCCCCACCCGGACAGGGGTTGAGAATGGCTACACCTTC.

The chain employs TRBV19 and TRBJ2-5; D possibly corresponds to TRBD2 (5 bases). CDR3 size: 16 residues. The V end was cut by 2 bases, the J end by 6 bases, with 19 bases between. In germline, CDR1 is LNHDA, CDR2 SQIVND (reference sequence). The CDR3 DNA reads TGTGCCAGTAGTATAAGGGCGGGCACTAACGGGCAGACCCAGTACTTC. Amino acids: CASSIRAGTNGQTQYF.

The rearrangement links TRBV7-9 to TRBJ1-1; D is unclear. V lost 5 bases and J 1 base, leaving 17 bases between the germline ends. This CDR3 has 16 residues. From germline, CDR1 is SEHNR and CDR2 FQNEAQ (reference sequence). Written as DNA, the CDR3 is TGTGCCAGCAGCGCGAATTCGTGGGCCCCGAACACTGAAGCTTTCTTT. Its translation: CASSANSWAPNTEAFF. The complete variable domain, with remaining parts taken from reference TRBV7-9 and TRBJ1-1, reads DTGVSQNPRHKITKRGQNVTFRCDPISEHNRLYWYRQTLGQGPEFLTYFQNEAQLEKSRLLSDRFSAERPKGSFSTLEIQRTEQGDSAMYLCASSANSWAPNTEAFFGQGTRLTVV.

The rearrangement uses TRBV19 and TRBJ2-7; TRBD2 might be the D (6 bases). The CDR3 covers 13 residues. V was shortened by 9 bases and J by 5 bases, with 17 bases between the two germline ends. Germline assignment: CDR1 LNHDA and CDR2 SQIVND (reference sequence). CDR3 amino acids: CASGGLSYHEQYF. The CDR3 nucleotides are TGTGCCAGCGGGGGACTTTCGTACCACGAGCAGTACTTC.

The chain carries TRBV6-5 and TRBJ2-1, with D possibly being TRBD1 (5 bases). There are 13 residues in the CDR3. V was pared by 8 bases and J by 6 bases, with 14 bases between. Per the germline V gene, CDR1 is MNHEY and CDR2 is SVGAGI. The chain's CDR3 is CASGRVRVNEQFF. The CDR3 DNA is TGTGCCAGCGGAAGAGTCAGGGTCAATGAGCAGTTCTTC.

The CDR3 DNA sequence: TGTGCCACCTCGACGACAGTGAACACTGAAGCTTTCTTT. It is translated as CATSTTVNTEAFF. The rearrangement links TRBV19 to TRBJ1-1; tentative D call: TRBD1 (5 bases). There are 13 residues in the CDR3. CDR1 and CDR2 (germline): LNHDA, SQIVND (reference sequence). Trimming cost V 10 bases and J 0 bases, with 12 bases left between them.

A single count supports this clone. The gene calls are TRBV29-1 and TRBJ2-1; D possibly corresponds to TRBD1 (6 bases). Looked up from germline, CDR1 is SQVTM and CDR2 is ANQGSEA. The V and J ends lost 4 bases and 4 bases respectively, with 17 bases between them. This CDR3 is 15 amino acids long. CDR3 sequence: CSVVKIQGGYNEQFF. The CDR3 DNA reads as TGCAGCGTTGTGAAAATTCAAGGGGGTTACAATGAGCAGTTCTTC.

V usage is TRBV6-5 and J usage is TRBJ2-7; the match to TRBD1 covers 7 bases. The CDR3 extends over 12 amino acids. From germline, CDR1 is MNHEY and CDR2 SVGAGI. V lost 5 bases to trimming and J lost 4 bases; unmatched junction nucleotides: 2. CDR3 nucleotides: TGTGCCAGCAGTAAGGACAGGTACGAGCAGTACTTC. Its protein is CASSKDRYEQYF.

The count of this clone is one. The J gene is TRBJ1-6, the V gene TRBV19; 7 nucleotides agree with TRBD1. Per the germline V gene, CDR1 is LNHDA and CDR2 is SQIVND (reference sequence). This CDR3 region has 14 residues. The junction had 11 bases not matched to a gene; V was cut back by 9 bases and J by 9 bases. The CDR3 sequence is CASSLWDSISPLHF. The CDR3 nucleotides read TGTGCCAGCTCCCTTTGGGACAGCATTTCACCCCTCCACTTT.

The genes are TRBV2 and TRBJ1-2, with a weak D call TRBD1 (5 bases). The CDR3 covers 15 residues. CDR1 is SNHLY and CDR2 is FYNNEI in the germline V gene. The V end was cut by 6 bases, the J end by 4 bases, with 18 bases between. As DNA, the CDR3 is TGTGCCAGCAGAATCGGGTCGGACACCACCTATGGCTACACCTTC. Translating gives CASRIGSDTTYGYTF.

V usage is TRBV10-3 and J usage is TRBJ2-7; tentatively, D is TRBD2 (5 bases). This CDR3 spans 13 amino acids. CDR1 and CDR2 from the germline V gene are ENHRY and SYGVKD. Trimming took 10 bases from V and 1 from J, leaving 14 bases between them. CDR3 in DNA: TGTGCCACCAGACTATCCCTATCCTACGAGCAGTACTTC. It codes for CATRLSLSYEQYF.

The gene calls are TRBV6-5 and TRBJ2-2, with D unresolved. Germline lookup yields CDR1 MNHEY and CDR2 SVGAGI. The germline V and J ends were trimmed by 0 bases and 8 bases, with 4 bases remaining between them. This CDR3 is 12 amino acids long. The CDR3 DNA follows: TGTGCCAGCAGTTACTCAACAGGGGAGCTGTTTTTT. Translated: CASSYSTGELFF.

A single count supports this clone. This chain links TRBV5-1 with TRBJ1-1; TRBD1 aligns across 8 bases. V gave up 2 bases and J gave up 0 bases; unmatched junction bases: 6. CDR1 SGHRS and CDR2 YFSETQ come from the germline V gene. This CDR3 spans 16 amino acids. CDR3 DNA: TGCGCCAGCAGCTTAACCTCGGGACAGGTGAACACTGAAGCTTTCTTT. It encodes CASSLTSGQVNTEAFF.

The V and J genes are TRBV29-1 and TRBJ2-5, with D perhaps matching TRBD2 (5 bases). The CDR3 contains 12 residues. Trimming stripped 5 bases from V and 1 base from J, with 8 bases between. Germline CDR1 reads SQVTM; CDR2 reads ANQGSEA. The CDR3 nucleotides read TGCAGCGTTAAGACTACCCAAGAGACCCAGTACTTC. This translates into CSVKTTQETQYF. Using reference TRBV29-1 and TRBJ2-5 for the parts outside the CDR3, the full variable domain is SAVISQKPSRDICQRGTSLTIQCQVDSQVTMMFWYRQQPGQSLTLIATANQGSEATYESGFVIDKFPISRPNLTFSTLTVSNMSPEDSSIYLCSVKTTQETQYFGPGTRLLVL.

This clone has only one observation. This chain joins TRBV11-2 and TRBJ2-7; no reliable D call. This CDR3 contains 12 residues. Per germline, CDR1 SGHAT and CDR2 FQNNGV. The germline V and J ends were trimmed by 1 base and 4 bases, with 5 bases remaining between them. The CDR3 spells CASSLGVYEQYF. CDR3 DNA: TGTGCCAGCAGCTTAGGAGTTTACGAGCAGTACTTC.

This chain uses TRBV5-1 with TRBJ2-7; unclear D gene. In germline, CDR1 is SGHRS, CDR2 YFSETQ. CDR3 length equals 15 residues. Trimming removed 0 bases at V and 1 base at J, with 11 bases between. The CDR3 sequence: CASSLANPGSYEQYF. For the CDR3, the DNA is TGCGCCAGCAGCTTGGCAAACCCAGGATCCTACGAGCAGTACTTC.

This clone occurred a few times. The CDR3 loop reads CASSAGQGSQETQYF. DNA of the CDR3: TGTGCCAGTAGTGCAGGACAGGGGTCTCAAGAGACCCAGTACTTC. V gene TRBV19 combines with J gene TRBJ2-5; 9 positions match TRBD1. The CDR3 is made up of 15 amino acids. J lost 2 bases, V lost 5 bases, and 6 bases had no gene match. The V gene's germline CDR1 is LNHDA and CDR2 SQIVND (reference sequence).

J is TRBJ2-7 and V is TRBV6-5; TRBD1 aligns across 7 bases. Germline lookup yields CDR1 MNHEY and CDR2 SVGAGI. J gave up 0 bases and V 6 bases, and 8 bases lay outside the gene matches. This CDR3 has 15 amino acids. The CDR3 sequence: CASSRQGLSSYEQYF. Here the CDR3 DNA reads TGTGCCAGCAGCCGACAGGGCCTCAGCTCCTACGAGCAGTACTTC.

The chain uses TRBV5-6 and TRBJ2-5, with 7 bases identical to TRBD2. The CDR3 consists of 14 residues. Per the germline V gene, CDR1 is SGHDT and CDR2 is YYEEEE. The J segment lost 4 bases and the V segment lost 3 bases, leaving 6 bases of the junction unmatched. The CDR3 sequence is CASSSASGGETQYF. The CDR3 DNA reads TGTGCCAGCAGCTCGGCTAGCGGCGGAGAGACCCAGTACTTC.

The V gene is TRBV18, the J gene TRBJ1-2; TRBD1 is a possible D gene (6 bases). The CDR3 is made up of 15 amino acids. With 3 bases removed from V and 4 bases from J, the gap between germline ends came to 15 bases. Germline V CDR1 and CDR2: KGHSH, LQKENI. The CDR3 here is CASSPLLQGTYGYTF. CDR3 in DNA: TGTGCCAGCTCACCGCTCTTACAGGGTACCTATGGCTACACCTTC.